The clone carrying this T cell receptor (beta chain) was counted between two and nine times. As yet, its antigen is unknown. The entry originates in a study of cytotoxic CD8 clonotypes in ibrutinib-treated CLL. Turning to the study itself: Recorded responses included 24 partial and 2 complete; following median around 68 months, roughly 15 stayed remitted and around twelve progressed.

TCR beta libraries used about 1.8 micrograms of DNA from cryopreserved PBMCs. Study results and limitations: Clonality (at baseline) was higher than in age-matched healthy donors and tracked circulating CD8+ T-cell counts.

With sequencing, the targeted depth ranged from 1 in 200,000 to 1 in 1 million T cells. This table comes from immunoSEQ multiplex PCR, and its TCRdb copy is limited to in-frame clones, with some not included. The data contain tens of thousands of clones, around 53% of them singletons. Germline lookup yields CDR1 SGHDT and CDR2 YYEEEE. The CDR3 length is 15 residues. Unmatched junction bases numbered 5, after V lost 2 bases and J lost 4 bases. The receptor was isolated from a human donor with chronic lymphocytic leukemia. The chain combines TRBV5-6 with TRBJ2-5; 10 nucleotides line up with TRBD1. Sequencing was performed on PBMCs, taken after 12 months of ibrutinib treatment. Here the CDR3 reads CASSFDRGRSETQYF. The CDR3, as DNA: TGTGCCAGCAGCTTCGACAGGGGGCGCTCAGAGACCCAGTACTTC.